The 9 T cell receptor beta chains given below trace back to one sample, sequenced in a study of radiotherapy plus CTLA-4 blockade in lung cancer (dated by TCRdb to 2017 to 2018). The method behind the library was the immunoSEQ multiplex PCR assay. As stored in TCRdb, this immuneACCESS dataset retains in-frame rearrangements with V and J assigned. A fraction of the clones does not appear; measured against another copy, unresolved V genes explain less than half of the discrepancy, and the remainder lacks a known reason. A total of some 50,000 clones appear in this sample, roughly 86% of them only once. About 5% of the sample is in the top ten clones. The sample was peripheral blood, taken from a patient treated with radiotherapy plus ipilimumab. The receptors stem from a human donor with non-small cell lung cancer whose response to radiotherapy plus ipilimumab could not be evaluated.

The chain has TRBV7-9 and TRBJ2-3, with 11 bases fitting TRBD2. V gave up 5 bases and J gave up 2 bases; unmatched junction bases: 15. The CDR3 sequence is 19 residues long. CDR1 and CDR2 (germline): SEHNR, FQNEAQ (reference sequence). CDR3 DNA: TGTGCCAGCAGCCCCTGGGCCCCACTAGCGGGAGCCCCCACAGATACGCAGTATTTT. Protein sequence: CASSPWAPLAGAPTDTQYF.

The chain recombines TRBV7-2 with TRBJ2-3, with TRBD2 matching over 7 bases. CDR1 is SGHTA and CDR2 is FQGNSA in the germline V gene. Trimming took 3 bases from V and 0 from J; bases not matched to a gene: 3. CDR3 length: 15 residues. The CDR3 DNA sequence: TGTGCCAGCAGCTTGGGCGGGAGAAGCACAGATACGCAGTATTTT. Translation gives CASSLGGRSTDTQYF.

This clone was seen more than once but under ten times. The sample contains more than one DNA sequence encoding this CDR3. The chain joins TRBV18 to TRBJ2-1; 9 nucleotides agree with TRBD1. The CDR3 contains 16 residues. Germline CDR1 reads KGHSH; CDR2 reads LQKENI. V lost 3 bases and J lost 1; bases outside the gene matches: 4. CDR3 DNA sequence: TGTGCCAGCTCACCCGCGACAGGGGGATCCTACAATGAGCAGTTCTTC. Amino acid sequence: CASSPATGGSYNEQFF. Supplemented by reference TRBV18 and TRBJ2-1, the full variable domain reads NAGVMQNPRHLVRRRGQEARLRCSPMKGHSHVYWYRQLPEEGLKFMVYLQKENIIDESGMPKERFSAEFPKEGPSILRIQQVVRGDSAAYFCASSPATGGSYNEQFFGPGTRLTVL.

The chain employs TRBV28 and TRBJ1-4, with 8 bases fitting TRBD1. This CDR3 is built from 14 residues. Germline CDR1 MDHEN, CDR2 SYDVKM. V gave up 6 bases and J gave up 2 bases; unmatched junction bases: 2. The CDR3 DNA reads as TGTGCCAGCAGCCCAGGGGGCACTAATGAAAAACTGTTTTTT. Protein sequence: CASSPGGTNEKLFF.

This rearrangement joins TRBV7-2 to TRBJ1-5; D not resolved. The V gene lost 6 bases and the J gene lost 4 bases, with 13 bases spanning the gap. Germline V gene sequence: CDR1 SGHTA, CDR2 FQGNSA. There are 14 residues in the CDR3. The CDR3 DNA is TGTGCCAGCAGTTTTGACACGATTAATCAGCCCCAGCATTTT. This encodes CASSFDTINQPQHF.

The chain combines TRBV6-5 with TRBJ2-3; no firm D call. This CDR3 is 13 amino acids long. The germline CDR1 and CDR2 sequences are MNHEY and SVGAGI. V was clipped by 7 bases and J by 6 bases, with 14 bases between them. CDR3 DNA sequence: TGTGCCAGCAAAACCGTTTCTAGGGATACGCAGTATTTT. This sequence encodes CASKTVSRDTQYF.

The chain is built from TRBV25-1 and TRBJ2-3; TRBD2 aligns across 10 bases. Germline V gene data show CDR1 as MGHDK and CDR2 as SYGVNS. The CDR3 spans 15 residues. With 6 bases clipped from V and 3 bases from J, the junction kept 6 bases outside the gene matches. The CDR3 DNA is TGTGCCAGCAGAGGAGCTAGCGGGAGTACAGATACGCAGTATTTT. This translates into CASRGASGSTDTQYF.

The chain is built from TRBV28 and TRBJ2-5; D may be TRBD2 (5 bases). Trimming left V 6 bases short and J 2 bases short, with 13 bases between. This CDR3 is 14 amino acids long. CDR1 and CDR2 from the germline V gene are MDHEN and SYDVKM. CDR3 residues: CASRTPGDQETQYF. The CDR3 DNA reads as TGTGCCAGCAGGACCCCCGGGGATCAAGAGACCCAGTACTTC.

The chain carries TRBV29-1 and TRBJ2-7; D not resolved. V gave up 4 bases and J gave up 3 bases, with 13 bases separating them. CDR1 and CDR2 (germline): SQVTM, ANQGSEA. This CDR3 has 13 amino acids. The CDR3 is CSVGKEFVYEQYF. The CDR3 region has the DNA TGCAGCGTTGGCAAGGAGTTCGTCTACGAGCAGTACTTC.